This TCR beta chain came from a study of cytomegalovirus exposure and HLA in healthy donors. This PCR relied on a set of 60 Vbeta primers and 13 Jbeta primers. TCRdb's copy holds only in-frame clones and misses some; the assay was immunoSEQ multiplex PCR. The data hold tens of thousands of clones, with approximately 79% observed a single time. There are 13 residues in the CDR3. Trimming shortened V by 0 bases and J by 8 bases, and 11 bases separated the two germline ends. CDR1 is SGDLS and CDR2 is YYNGEE in the germline V gene. Specimen: PBMCs. The gene calls are TRBV9 and TRBJ1-2, with D uncertain. The origin of this receptor is a woman aged 25-40 years in good health and CMV-seronegative. CDR3 coding DNA: TGTGCCAGCAGCGTAGTGGAGGGCAACGGCTACACCTTC. Its protein is CASSVVEGNGYTF.